This TCR beta chain was sequenced in a study of regulatory T cells in long-lasting Graves disease. Points from the study as a whole: The small sample size may have reduced accuracy.

V was clipped by 5 bases and J by 2 bases, with 16 bases between them. Per the germline V gene, CDR1 is SGHDT and CDR2 is YYEEEE. The CDR3 is made up of 15 amino acids. Researchers made TCR beta libraries by using iRepertoire HTBI primers and running Arm-PCR on CDR3 regions. Methods used by the authors: About 60 TRBV and some 14 TRBJ segments were identified across samples. A single record per CDR3 protein comes from TCRdb applying MiXCR to the multiplex PCR reads. TCRdb, not the authors, supplied the V and J calls. The sample has fewer than 650,000 distinct CDR3 sequences, roughly 15% seen once; the top ten hold more than 10%. Time point indicated: newly diagnosed GD, antithyroid drugs for less than 3 months. The authors made the TCR library using RNA they extracted from PBMCs. Remarks on this clonotype: Its antigen is not identified.

These sequences were also reported in another study, on T cells in Graves' hyperthyroidism and ophthalmopathy.

The chain employs TRBV5-6 and TRBJ1-2; a weak D match, TRBD1 (5 bases). Sequencing was performed on peripheral blood mononuclear cells (PBMCs), taken at new diagnosis, from a patient treated with antithyroid drugs. This TCR derives from a man aged 18 to 30 with Graves disease. CDR3 amino acids: CASSFQGGGNYGYTF. The CDR3 DNA is TGTGCCAGCAGTTTTCAGGGCGGGGGGAACTATGGCTACACCTTC.